This is a list of T cell receptor beta chains from one sample in a study of blood T cell repertoires in COVID-19. Measured with immunoSEQ multiplex PCR; TCRdb has only the in-frame clones, and not every one. The table shows 45,000 to 60,000 clones, with about 78% occurring only once. Sequenced material: PBMCs or T cells enriched from blood (not recorded which). Source of these receptors: a woman between 45 and 60 years old with acute COVID-19. The CDR3 runs from the conserved cysteine through the conserved F or W. Fields, in order: D gene, V gene, J gene, clone size, CDR3 length, CDR3 DNA, CDR3 protein. A D gene is named only where the DNA matches it firmly. For some rows the clone size is stated as once, few or many, or as a class when expanded; others skip it.

d_gene: -; v_gene: TRBV27; j_gene: TRBJ1-2; abundance: -; len: 13; CDR3nt: TGTGCCAGCAGTTTAATGGGGGCGGATGGCTACACCTTC; CDR3aa: CASSLMGADGYTF
d_gene: TRBD1; v_gene: TRBV5-6; j_gene: TRBJ1-1; abundance: -; len: 13; CDR3nt: TGTGCCAGCAGTTATCAGGGGGCAGGTGAAGCTTTCTTT; CDR3aa: CASSYQGAGEAFF
d_gene: -; v_gene: TRBV4-1; j_gene: TRBJ1-1; abundance: -; len: 18; CDR3nt: TGCGCCAGCAGCCAACATATCCTCCTTTCTTCCGGGAACACTGAAGCTTTCTTT; CDR3aa: CASSQHILLSSGNTEAFF
d_gene: TRBD1; v_gene: TRBV2; j_gene: TRBJ2-7; abundance: many; len: 15; CDR3nt: TGTGCCAGCAGTGATGGGGACAGGGGGGTAGACGAGCAGTACTTC; CDR3aa: CASSDGDRGVDEQYF
d_gene: -; v_gene: TRBV6-5; j_gene: TRBJ1-1; abundance: -; len: 12; CDR3nt: TGTGCCAGCAACCCGGGGGGGGCCTGGGCTTTCTTT; CDR3aa: CASNPGGAWAFF
d_gene: -; v_gene: TRBV5-1; j_gene: TRBJ1-3; abundance: -; len: 12; CDR3nt: TGCGCCAGCAGCTCCAATGGAAACACCATATATTTT; CDR3aa: CASSSNGNTIYF
d_gene: TRBD1; v_gene: TRBV7-9; j_gene: TRBJ2-1; abundance: once; len: 14; CDR3nt: TGTGCCAGCATGCGGACAGGGATCTACAATGAGCAGTTCTTC; CDR3aa: CASMRTGIYNEQFF
d_gene: TRBD2; v_gene: TRBV11-2; j_gene: TRBJ2-7; abundance: -; len: 17; CDR3nt: TGTGCCAGCAGCTTTCTTCCTAGCGGGGGGCGAGGCTACGAGCAGTACTTC; CDR3aa: CASSFLPSGGRGYEQYF
d_gene: TRBD1; v_gene: TRBV29-1; j_gene: TRBJ1-1; abundance: -; len: 14; CDR3nt: TGCAGCGTTGAAGTATTCGGACAGGGGGCTGGAGCTTTCTTT; CDR3aa: CSVEVFGQGAGAFF
d_gene: -; v_gene: TRBV5-4; j_gene: TRBJ1-2; abundance: few; len: 13; CDR3nt: TGTGCCAGCAGCCGATCCCTTAGCTATGGCTACACCTTC; CDR3aa: CASSRSLSYGYTF
d_gene: TRBD1; v_gene: TRBV28; j_gene: TRBJ1-5; abundance: -; len: 15; CDR3nt: TGTGCCAGCAGTTTATATCAGGGGGCACATCAGCCCCAGCATTTT; CDR3aa: CASSLYQGAHQPQHF
d_gene: -; v_gene: TRBV15; j_gene: TRBJ2-2; abundance: -; len: 15; CDR3nt: TGTGCCACCAGCAGAGACCTAACTAACACCGGGGAGCTGTTTTTT; CDR3aa: CATSRDLTNTGELFF
d_gene: TRBD1; v_gene: TRBV7-9; j_gene: TRBJ1-4; abundance: -; len: 16; CDR3nt: TGTGCCAGCAGCGCGACAGGGGGCGCGTCTAATGAAAAACTGTTTTTT; CDR3aa: CASSATGGASNEKLFF
d_gene: -; v_gene: TRBV28; j_gene: TRBJ2-7; abundance: -; len: 14; CDR3nt: TGTGCCAGCAGTCCCGGTGGGCCGTCCTACGAGCAGTACTTC; CDR3aa: CASSPGGPSYEQYF
d_gene: -; v_gene: TRBV5-1; j_gene: TRBJ1-1; abundance: once; len: 17; CDR3nt: TGCGCCAGCAGCTTGGGGCAGGGGCAAGGAAGGAGCACTGAAGCTTTCTTT; CDR3aa: CASSLGQGQGRSTEAFF
d_gene: TRBD2; v_gene: TRBV27; j_gene: TRBJ2-2; abundance: -; len: 16; CDR3nt: TGTGCCAGCAGGAACTGGACTAGCGGGCGTACCGGGGAGCTGTTTTTT; CDR3aa: CASRNWTSGRTGELFF
d_gene: -; v_gene: TRBV12-3/TRBV12-4; j_gene: TRBJ1-1; abundance: -; len: 13; CDR3nt: TGTGCCAGCATTCTTTTAGGGGGCACTGAAGCTTTCTTT; CDR3aa: CASILLGGTEAFF